This entry lists 29 T cell receptor beta chains sequenced from one sample in a study of shared T cell receptors in the human thymus. Sequencing was performed with immunoSEQ multiplex PCR; in TCRdb, only in-frame clones are kept and a portion is missing. This sample has around 730,000 clones; 75% to 90% occur once, and the top ten carry 0.0095% to 0.011%. This same sample was also taken into another study, of human thymus T cells.

Sequences were obtained from thymocytes. The receptors here all came from a girl in the first two years of life with a congenital heart defect.

The chain links TRBV19 to TRBJ1-6; a possible D gene is TRBD1 (5 bases). Germline V gene sequence: CDR1 LNHDA, CDR2 SQIVND (reference sequence). Trimming cost V 9 bases and J 0 bases, with 12 bases left between them. CDR3 length: 15 amino acids. As DNA, the CDR3 is TGTGCCAGCCAGGGTGCGAGCTCCTATAATTCACCCCTCCACTTT. As protein: CASQGASSYNSPLHF.

The rearrangement uses TRBV19 and TRBJ2-5; 10 positions match TRBD1. V lost 7 bases, J lost 3 bases, and 8 bases stayed unmatched. Germline CDR1 LNHDA, CDR2 SQIVND (reference sequence). The CDR3 spans 15 residues. CDR3 sequence (DNA): TGTGCCAGTATCGGTCGGGGGACAGGGGAAGAGACCCAGTACTTC. Its translation: CASIGRGTGEETQYF.

The gene calls are TRBV25-1 and TRBJ1-6; TRBD1 is a possible D gene (5 bases). This CDR3 has 15 residues. The germline CDR1 and CDR2 sequences are MGHDK and SYGVNS. Trimming cost V 6 bases and J 7 bases, with 16 bases left between them. CDR3 sequence reads: CASSPWEGKNSPLHF. Written as DNA, the CDR3 is TGTGCCAGCAGCCCATGGGAGGGGAAGAATTCACCCCTCCACTTT.

J is TRBJ2-5 and V is TRBV27; no clear D gene. Germline CDR1 and CDR2: MNHEY and SMNVEV (reference sequence). The V end was cut by 5 bases, the J end by 5 bases, with 30 bases between. This CDR3 is built from 19 residues. The CDR3 region has the DNA TGTGCCAGCAGTGCATCCTACACTCCACAGAGTCGCGTGGTGGAGACCCAGTACTTC. This sequence encodes CASSASYTPQSRVVETQYF.

This chain connects TRBV9 to TRBJ2-2, with D possibly being TRBD2 (6 bases). V was cut by 3 bases and J by 4 bases, with 19 bases left in between. The CDR3 extends over 17 amino acids. Germline CDR1 and CDR2: SGDLS and YYNGEE. This CDR3 is CASSGSGSFLVTGELFF. Here the CDR3 DNA reads TGTGCCAGCAGCGGTAGCGGTAGCTTTCTCGTCACCGGGGAGCTGTTTTTT.

As DNA, the CDR3 is TGTGCCAGTAGTATTTTTTTATCATCTCATGCCTGGCGAGGAAATGAGCAGTTCTTC. Protein: CASSIFLSSHAWRGNEQFF. The chain uses TRBV19 and TRBJ2-1; D gene unclear. The CDR3 length is 19 residues. The V end was cut by 3 bases, the J end by 7 bases, with 28 bases between. Germline V gene lookup returns CDR1 LNHDA and CDR2 SQIVND (reference sequence).

The rearrangement uses TRBV14 and TRBJ2-1; D is possibly TRBD2 (5 bases). The CDR3 contains 16 residues. CDR1 is SGHDN and CDR2 is FVKESK in the germline V gene. V lost 3 bases and J lost 1, with 13 bases in between. CDR3 nucleotides: TGTGCCAGCAGCCAGCTAGCTTCTGAATCCTACAATGAGCAGTTCTTC. Its translation is CASSQLASESYNEQFF.

The rearrangement uses TRBV2 and TRBJ2-4, with 8 bases matching TRBD1. CDR1 and CDR2 from the germline V gene are SNHLY and FYNNEI. Trimming at V came to 4 bases and at J to 7 bases, leaving 12 bases not matched to a gene. The CDR3 sequence is 16 residues long. The CDR3 spells CASSAQKTGGRNIQYF. The CDR3 DNA reads as TGTGCCAGCAGTGCGCAAAAAACAGGGGGGCGGAACATTCAGTACTTC.

The V and J genes are TRBV27 and TRBJ1-5; a possible D gene is TRBD1 (5 bases). This CDR3 contains 14 residues. Looked up from germline, CDR1 is MNHEY and CDR2 is SMNVEV (reference sequence). The V end lost 6 bases, the J end lost 5 bases, and 14 bases lay between the germline ends. CDR3 loop: CASSQTRAYQPQHF. In nucleotides, the CDR3 is TGTGCCAGCAGCCAGACCAGGGCTTATCAGCCCCAGCATTTT.

The rearrangement links TRBV10-3 to TRBJ1-1; D perhaps matches TRBD1 (5 bases). The V end lost 5 bases, the J end lost 0 bases, and 22 bases lay between the germline ends. The CDR3 runs to 18 residues. Per the germline V gene, CDR1 is ENHRY and CDR2 is SYGVKD. The CDR3 is CAISFRLAGRGMNTEAFF. CDR3 nucleotide sequence: TGTGCCATCAGTTTCCGTCTGGCTGGGAGGGGAATGAACACTGAAGCTTTCTTT.

This chain links TRBV6-6 with TRBJ1-1; possible D gene TRBD1, 6 bases. Germline CDR1 is MNHNY and CDR2 is SVGAGI (reference sequence). The CDR3 spans 16 residues. V was shortened by 2 bases and J by 3 bases, with 16 bases between the two germline ends. CDR3 DNA sequence: TGTGCCAGCAGTTACGGGATCAGGGGCAAGGACACTGAAGCTTTCTTT. Its protein product is CASSYGIRGKDTEAFF.

The rearrangement uses TRBV9 and TRBJ2-7; 7 bases are shared with TRBD2. V shed 2 bases and J 0 bases; nucleotides not matched to a gene: 8. CDR3 length equals 16 residues. Germline V gene data show CDR1 as SGDLS and CDR2 as YYNGEE. The CDR3 region is CASSVYSGACSYEQYF. As DNA, the CDR3 is TGTGCCAGCAGCGTTTACAGCGGGGCGTGCTCCTACGAGCAGTACTTC.

The V call is TRBV14, the J call TRBJ1-6; D is ambiguous. V was pared by 5 bases and J by 0 bases, with 26 bases between. CDR1 and CDR2 from the germline V gene are SGHDN and FVKESK. The CDR3 sequence is 21 residues long. The chain's CDR3 is CASSVNRPLRTNYSYNSPLHF. In nucleotides, the CDR3 is TGTGCCAGCAGCGTAAATCGACCTCTACGTACAAACTACTCCTATAATTCACCCCTCCACTTT.

The J gene is TRBJ1-1, the V gene TRBV11-2; weak D call: TRBD1 (6 bases). V was pared by 1 base and J by 2 bases, with 14 bases between. CDR1 is SGHAT and CDR2 is FQNNGV in the germline V gene. The CDR3 extends over 16 amino acids. The CDR3 nucleotides are TGTGCCAGCAGCTTAGCTCAGGGGCCTAACAACACTGAAGCTTTCTTT. Amino acids: CASSLAQGPNNTEAFF.

V is TRBV9 and J is TRBJ1-2, with 7 bases matching TRBD1. This CDR3 is built from 20 residues. V was clipped by 4 bases and J by 7 bases; unmatched bases: 28. Per germline, CDR1 SGDLS and CDR2 YYNGEE. CDR3 sequence (DNA): TGTGCCAGCAGCCTCCAAACTGCCGGGACAGTGTTCTCCCCTACGACTGGCTACACCTTC. Protein: CASSLQTAGTVFSPTTGYTF.

V gene TRBV5-6 combines with J gene TRBJ1-6; weak D call: TRBD1 (5 bases). The length of the CDR3 is 18 residues. The ends were cut back, 0 bases at V and 7 bases at J, with 20 bases in the middle. The V gene's germline CDR1 is SGHDT and CDR2 YYEEEE. The CDR3 loop is CASSLAGVGGYRNSPLHF. CDR3 in DNA: TGTGCCAGCAGCTTGGCTGGGGTGGGGGGTTACCGCAATTCACCCCTCCACTTT.

This CDR3 reads CASSQGSGALAKNIQYF. In DNA, the CDR3 is TGCGCCAGCAGCCAAGGTTCAGGGGCTTTAGCCAAAAACATTCAGTACTTC. The rearrangement uses TRBV4-1 and TRBJ2-4, with D possibly matching TRBD1 (6 bases). Trimming removed 1 base at V and 0 bases at J, with 13 bases between. This CDR3 spans 17 amino acids. Germline V gene sequence: CDR1 MGHRA, CDR2 YSYEKL.

V is TRBV19 and J is TRBJ1-2, with D possibly TRBD1 on 5 matching bases. CDR3 size: 16 residues. V lost 6 bases, J lost 5 bases, and 22 bases lay in between. Germline values: CDR1 LNHDA, CDR2 SQIVND (reference sequence). DNA for the CDR3: TGTGCCAGTAGACCCAGGGTAATAGTCGGTTATTATGGCTACACCTTC. It codes for CASRPRVIVGYYGYTF.

J is TRBJ2-2 and V is TRBV6-1; D gene uncertain. The CDR3 contains 14 residues. Germline V gene data show CDR1 as MNHNS and CDR2 as SASEGT. V dropped 5 bases and J dropped 3 bases, with 10 bases sitting between them. The CDR3 coding sequence is TGTGCCAGCAGTCCCTTTCGAGACACCGGGGAGCTGTTTTTT. Residues: CASSPFRDTGELFF.

This clone was detected once. V gene TRBV9 combines with J gene TRBJ1-1; the D is unclear. This CDR3 contains 13 residues. Germline loops: CDR1 SGDLS, CDR2 YYNGEE. The V gene lost 0 bases and the J gene lost 10 bases, with 13 bases spanning the gap. The CDR3 loop reads CASSVGEGALAFF. The CDR3 region has the DNA TGTGCCAGCAGCGTAGGCGAGGGTGCCTTAGCTTTCTTT.

The chain is built from TRBV5-1 and TRBJ2-5; possible D gene TRBD2, 6 bases. The CDR3 runs 17 residues. From germline, CDR1 is SGHRS and CDR2 YFSETQ. V dropped 0 bases and J dropped 4 bases, with 19 bases sitting between them. CDR3 sequence: CASSLAWGGGTGETQYF. Written as DNA, the CDR3 is TGCGCCAGCAGCTTGGCTTGGGGTGGGGGGACCGGAGAGACCCAGTACTTC.

This clone was detected only a few times. This chain links TRBV7-9 with TRBJ2-1; 7 positions match TRBD1. The V segment lost 2 bases and the J segment 3 bases; nucleotides outside the gene matches: 4. There are 15 residues in the CDR3. CDR1 and CDR2 (germline): SEHNR, FQNEAQ (reference sequence). CDR3 region: CASSLRQGYYNEQFF. Here the CDR3 DNA reads TGTGCCAGCAGCTTAAGACAGGGATACTACAATGAGCAGTTCTTC.

The chain uses TRBV5-8 and TRBJ2-5; 8 positions match TRBD2. The germline V gene encodes CDR1 SGHTS and CDR2 YDEGEE. Losses at the gene ends were 5 bases for V and 2 bases for J; bases not matched to a gene: 14. This CDR3 spans 17 amino acids. The CDR3 is CASSWRGAPYPQETQYF. The CDR3, as DNA: TGTGCCAGCAGTTGGCGGGGGGCACCTTACCCACAAGAGACCCAGTACTTC.

This sequence joins TRBV2 and TRBJ2-6, with 8 bases matching TRBD2. Per the germline V gene, CDR1 is SNHLY and CDR2 is FYNNEI. The V segment lost 10 bases and the J segment 0 bases; nucleotides outside the gene matches: 5. The CDR3 consists of 15 residues. The CDR3 here is CATGRESSGANVLTF. Here the CDR3 DNA reads TGTGCCACCGGGAGGGAAAGCTCTGGGGCCAACGTCCTGACTTTC.

The rearrangement links TRBV4-1 to TRBJ1-2; tentatively, D is TRBD1 (5 bases). The V end was cut by 0 bases, the J end by 4 bases, with 12 bases between. Germline V gives CDR1 MGHRA, CDR2 YSYEKL. CDR3 length: 15 residues. CDR3 nucleotide sequence: TGCGCCAGCAGCCAAGAGGGGGGGGTGGGCTATGGCTACACCTTC. Protein product: CASSQEGGVGYGYTF.

The chain uses TRBV5-1 and TRBJ2-1; 9 bases fit TRBD2. Germline CDR1 and CDR2: SGHRS and YFSETQ. Unmatched junction bases numbered 4, after V lost 0 bases and J lost 0 bases. The CDR3 is made up of 17 amino acids. The CDR3 protein is CASSLEERGASYNEQFF. The CDR3 DNA is TGCGCCAGCAGCTTGGAAGAGCGGGGGGCCTCCTACAATGAGCAGTTCTTC.

V is TRBV30 and J is TRBJ2-7, with D hard to call. Deletions cut 2 bases from V and 2 bases from J, with 13 bases between. CDR1 and CDR2 (germline): GTSNPN, SVGIG (reference sequence). The CDR3 is 14 residues long. The DNA for the CDR3 is TGTGCCTGGAGTTGGCCGACTCGAGCCTACGAGCAGTACTTC. Its protein is CAWSWPTRAYEQYF.

About this clone: An end of the junction differs from the germline gene, which may be a read error. This chain connects TRBV6-1 to TRBJ2-5; 7 bases map to TRBD1. The germline gives CDR1 MNHNS, CDR2 SASEGT. The CDR3 is 17 residues long. CDR3 amino acids: CASREAYLGDRQETQYF. CDR3 DNA sequence: TGTGCCAGCAGAGAAGCCTACTTGGGGGACAGACAAGAGACCCAGTACTTC.

The chain has TRBV9 and TRBJ1-1, with D tentatively TRBD1 (6 bases). The germline V and J ends were trimmed by 2 bases and 6 bases, with 32 bases remaining between them. The CDR3 sequence is 20 residues long. Germline V gene data show CDR1 as SGDLS and CDR2 as YYNGEE. CDR3: CASSVGHESAIGQGYSEAFF. DNA for the CDR3: TGTGCCAGCAGCGTGGGACATGAGTCGGCCATAGGTCAAGGTTATTCTGAAGCTTTCTTT.